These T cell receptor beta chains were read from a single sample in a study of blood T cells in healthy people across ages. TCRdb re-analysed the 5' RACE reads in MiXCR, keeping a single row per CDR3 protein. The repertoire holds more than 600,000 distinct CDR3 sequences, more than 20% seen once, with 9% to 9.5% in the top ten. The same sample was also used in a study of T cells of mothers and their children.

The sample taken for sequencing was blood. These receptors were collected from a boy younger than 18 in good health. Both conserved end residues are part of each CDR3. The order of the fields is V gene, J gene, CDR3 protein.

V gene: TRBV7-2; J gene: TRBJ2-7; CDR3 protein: CASSLDSLGSYEQYF
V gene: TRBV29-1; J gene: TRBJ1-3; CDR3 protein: CSVARSGNTIYF
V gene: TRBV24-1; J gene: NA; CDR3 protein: CATSDFKPGSDNEQFF
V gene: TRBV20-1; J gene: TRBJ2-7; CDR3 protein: CSARSEDSYEQYF
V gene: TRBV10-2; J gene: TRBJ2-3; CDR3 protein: CASRERALADTQYF
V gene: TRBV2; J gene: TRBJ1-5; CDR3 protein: CASSDLTGYGQPQHF
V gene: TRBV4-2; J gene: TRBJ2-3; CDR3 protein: CASSQDWGVDTQYF
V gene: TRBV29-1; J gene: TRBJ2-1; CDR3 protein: CSVGTSWSHAYNEQFF
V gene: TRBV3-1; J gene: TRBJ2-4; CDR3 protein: CASSPSGLAANIQYF
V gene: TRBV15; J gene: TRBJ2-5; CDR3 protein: CATSRQLGGRVETQYF
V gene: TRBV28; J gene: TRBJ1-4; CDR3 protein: CASRTPRAQDEKLFF
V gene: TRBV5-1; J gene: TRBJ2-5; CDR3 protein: CASSLLREQETQYF
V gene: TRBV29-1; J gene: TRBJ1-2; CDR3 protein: CSVEVVKGSVDYGYTF
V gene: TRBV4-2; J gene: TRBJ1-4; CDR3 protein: CASSQERGRGSTNEKLLF
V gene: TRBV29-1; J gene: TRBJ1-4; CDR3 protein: CSVEDHRAEAEKLFF
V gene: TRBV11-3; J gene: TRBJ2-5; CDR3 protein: CASSLGQALLYQETQYF
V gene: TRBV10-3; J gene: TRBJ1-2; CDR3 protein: CAISESRTGGKDGYTF
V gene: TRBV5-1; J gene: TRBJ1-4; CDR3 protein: CASSVSGSGEKLFF
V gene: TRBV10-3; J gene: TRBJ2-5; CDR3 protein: CAISGSQETQYF
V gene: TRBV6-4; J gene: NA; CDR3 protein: CASSDLTGGEQFF
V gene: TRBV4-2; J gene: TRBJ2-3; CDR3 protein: CASSQTEGEGADTQYF